The 6 T cell receptor beta chains presented below share a single source sample, sequenced in a study of control samples from healthy donors and cancer patients. The protocol was immunoSEQ multiplex PCR, while the TCRdb copy is restricted to in-frame clones and leaves out a portion. The repertoire holds 75,000 to 95,000 clones, 85% to 95% seen once, with over 1.3% in the top ten. Sequenced input: blood. The receptors here all came from a woman aged 30 to 39 in good health.

The chain recombines TRBV23-1 with TRBJ2-7; D call uncertain. TRBV23-1 is recorded as an ORF, its role being uncertain. V was clipped by 5 bases and J by 9 bases, with 11 bases between them. This CDR3 region has 11 residues. The CDR3, as DNA: TGCGCCAGCAGTGTCCGGCGCGGGCAGTACTTC. It yields the protein CASSVRRGQYF.

CDR3 sequence: CASSQGLAGGYTDTQYF. The CDR3 DNA sequence: TGCGCCAGCAGCCAAGGACTAGCGGGGGGCTACACAGATACGCAGTATTTT. This chain joins TRBV4-1 and TRBJ2-3; 13 bases agree with TRBD2. V was clipped by 1 base and J by 2 bases; unmatched bases: 3. CDR1 MGHRA and CDR2 YSYEKL come from the germline V gene. The CDR3 is 17 residues long.

This chain uses TRBV6-5 with TRBJ1-1, with TRBD1 as a possible D gene (6 bases). The CDR3 is made up of 14 amino acids. Trimming removed 10 bases from V and 1 base from J, with 16 bases in between. Germline V gene lookup returns CDR1 MNHEY and CDR2 SVGAGI. The CDR3 nucleotides are TGTGCCATACACTATAAGGGACAGAACACTGAAGCTTTCTTT. The encoded protein is CAIHYKGQNTEAFF.

The CDR3 nucleotides read TGTGCCAGCAGCTTGTTACCCTTCCAGGTTAAGAATTCACCCCTCCACTTT. It codes for CASSLLPFQVKNSPLHF. The chain carries TRBV5-6 and TRBJ1-6, with D hard to call. Trimming removed 1 base at V and 7 bases at J, with 18 bases between. Germline CDR1 and CDR2: SGHDT and YYEEEE. The CDR3 length is 17 residues.

The chain has TRBV30 and TRBJ1-2; D remains ambiguous. This CDR3 spans 13 amino acids. V was clipped by 4 bases and J by 5 bases, with 14 bases between them. The germline V gene encodes CDR1 GTSNPN and CDR2 SVGIG (reference sequence). CDR3 DNA: TGTGCCTGGATAGGTACGGGATTTTATGGCTACACCTTC. It yields the protein CAWIGTGFYGYTF.

The chain is built from TRBV5-1 and TRBJ1-5; the D gene is possibly TRBD1 (5 bases). This CDR3 spans 14 amino acids. Trimming took 0 bases from V and 5 from J, leaving 9 bases between them. The germline gives CDR1 SGHRS, CDR2 YFSETQ. CDR3 sequence: CASSLEGRDQPQHF. The DNA for the CDR3 is TGCGCCAGCAGCTTGGAGGGGCGGGATCAGCCCCAGCATTTT. Full variable domain (outside the CDR3, taken from reference TRBV5-1 and TRBJ1-5): KAGVTQTPRYLIKTRGQQVTLSCSPISGHRSVSWYQQTPGQGLQFLFEYFSETQRNKGNFPGRFSGRQFSNSRSEMNVSTLELGDSALYLCASSLEGRDQPQHFGDGTRLSIL.